The present TCR beta chain was sequenced within a study of blood T cell dynamics during melanoma immunotherapy. The method was immunoSEQ multiplex PCR; TCRdb's version includes in-frame clones alone and lacks a portion of them. The sample holds approximately 14,000 clones, 90% to 95% seen once. To note about this clone: Its antigen is currently unknown.

Findings and caveats of the study: At W3, later disease-control patients showed bifurcated PBMC repertoire changes, unlike progressors.

The V gene's germline CDR1 is SGHRS and CDR2 YFSETQ. The CDR3 is 15 residues long. V gave up 5 bases and J gave up 6 bases; unmatched junction bases: 9. Described time point: week 3, after first cycle of checkpoint inhibitor. The chain couples TRBV5-1 to TRBJ2-2; TRBD1 agrees at 8 bases. The receptor was isolated from a human donor with melanoma. Material: blood, obtained from a patient treated with checkpoint blockade. The CDR3 bases are TGCGCCAGCAGGAGACAGGGGATGACCTCCGGGGAGCTGTTTTTT. It translates to CASRRQGMTSGELFF.